A selection of T cell receptor beta chains follows, all from one sample in a study of T-cell memory formation after mild COVID-19. TCRdb re-derived calls from the 5' RACE reads in MiXCR, one entry per CDR3 protein. Of 390,000 or so distinct CDR3 sequences in the sample, 16% were seen once. The sequenced sample was PBMCs or a T cell subset sorted from them (not recorded which). The receptors originated from a young man who had mild COVID-19 (a few samples of this study predate the infection). Cell type and time point are not known. Both conserved end residues are part of each CDR3. The order of the fields is D gene, J gene, V gene, clone size, CDR3 DNA, CDR3 protein. A D gene is named only where the DNA matches it firmly. Clone size is shown for a subset of rows, as once, few, many or a class of expanded clone.

d_call: NA
j_call: TRBJ1-1
v_call: TRBV3-1
clone_size: many
cdr3_nt: TGTGCCAGCAGCCAAGATTTCCGGGACACTGAAGCTTTCTTT
cdr3_aa: CASSQDFRDTEAFF

d_call: NA
j_call: TRBJ1-1
v_call: TRBV5-1
clone_size: many
cdr3_nt: TGCGCCAGCAGCCCCCGGGCAGGGACGGATGAAGCTTTCTTT
cdr3_aa: CASSPRAGTDEAFF

d_call: NA
j_call: TRBJ2-5
v_call: TRBV6-1
clone_size: NA
cdr3_nt: TGTGCCAGCATCAAAGGGGGGGCTGAAGAGACCCAGTACTTC
cdr3_aa: CASIKGGAEETQYF

d_call: NA
j_call: TRBJ1-3
v_call: TRBV5-6
clone_size: NA
cdr3_nt: TGTGCCAGCACCCACCGGAGAGGGTCGCCTGGAAACACCATATATTTT
cdr3_aa: CASTHRRGSPGNTIYF

d_call: NA
j_call: TRBJ1-6
v_call: TRBV7-2
clone_size: many
cdr3_nt: TGTGCCAGCAGCTTAGGCGGGAGGGATTCACCCCTCCACTTT
cdr3_aa: CASSLGGRDSPLHF

d_call: NA
j_call: TRBJ2-3
v_call: TRBV5-1
clone_size: NA
cdr3_nt: TGCGCCAGCAGCTTGTTTGGTGGGGGCGCGGGAGATACGCAGTATTTT
cdr3_aa: CASSLFGGGAGDTQYF

d_call: NA
j_call: TRBJ1-5
v_call: TRBV7-2
clone_size: few
cdr3_nt: TGTGCCAGCAGCCCTCACATGGGTAGCAATCAGCCCCAGCATTTT
cdr3_aa: CASSPHMGSNQPQHF

d_call: NA
j_call: TRBJ2-7
v_call: TRBV20-1
clone_size: few
cdr3_nt: TGCAGTGCTCTCCACGGGGCCGAACCCTACGAGCAGTACTTC
cdr3_aa: CSALHGAEPYEQYF

d_call: NA
j_call: TRBJ1-4
v_call: TRBV12-3/TRBV12-4
clone_size: many
cdr3_nt: TGTGCCAGCAGTTTTACCAACCTTGCAGGGAACGGTGAAAAACTGTTTTTT
cdr3_aa: CASSFTNLAGNGEKLFF

d_call: TRBD1
j_call: TRBJ1-1
v_call: TRBV12-3/TRBV12-4
clone_size: NA
cdr3_nt: TGTGCCAGCAGTCGACAGGGGGATTACACTGAAGCTTTCTTT
cdr3_aa: CASSRQGDYTEAFF